This TCR beta chain was captured by sequencing in a study of blood T cell repertoires in COVID-19. Study-level background: The United States, Italy and Spain provided the acute and convalescent COVID-19 samples. From T cells, B-cell-depleted T cells, or PBMCs came the material, which was cDNA or gDNA.

In the source study's methods: Amplification of reference gene primers provided the estimated nucleated cell counts. Sequencing used immunoSEQ multiplex PCR; TCRdb keeps in-frame clones, though not all of them. That table is the source of V, J and clone size, and D and trimming were worked out from the DNA. The sample includes roughly 60,000 clones, about four fifths seen only once; the top ten take around 3.8%. The CDR3 has 17 residues. With V trimmed by 4 bases and J by 0 bases, 9 bases remained unmatched. Germline-derived CDR1 and CDR2 are MGHRA and YSYEKL. The receptor was isolated from a woman of 80 years or more with acute or convalescent COVID-19. The chain combines TRBV4-1 with TRBJ2-7; 10 bases match TRBD1. The sample comprised peripheral blood. As DNA, the CDR3 is TGCGCCAGCAGCCGGGAAGCCGGGACAGGGGACTCCTACGAGCAGTACTTC. This translates into CASSREAGTGDSYEQYF.